This entry concerns a single T cell receptor (beta chain). As yet, its antigen is unknown. The CDR3 runs 12 residues. The ends were cut back, 2 bases at V and 7 bases at J, with 8 bases in the middle. Looked up from germline, CDR1 is SGHAT and CDR2 is FQNNGV. Use of 60 Vbeta and 13 Jbeta primers characterized the PCR. Method: immunoSEQ multiplex PCR; TCRdb's copy keeps in-frame clones and lacks some. The sample has 310,000 or so clones, 85% to 90% seen once. These data come from a study of cytomegalovirus exposure and HLA in healthy donors. Overall study results and limits: A prior analysis recorded that most TCR beta V segments were productive about 87% or about 30% of the time.

The gene calls are TRBV11-2 and TRBJ1-2; TRBD1 is a possible D gene (6 bases). The TCR comes from a young woman in good health and CMV-seronegative. Sample: PBMCs. CDR3: CASSLTGSGYTF. The CDR3 bases are TGTGCCAGCAGCTTAACAGGGTCTGGCTACACCTTC.